This TCR beta chain was sequenced in a study of cytomegalovirus exposure and HLA in healthy donors. The wider study: Researchers previously reported finding roughly 120 million unique TCR beta sequences from some 180 million T cells.

The CDR3 is 15 amino acids. V was cut by 2 bases and J by 5 bases, with 15 bases left in between. Germline-derived CDR1 and CDR2 are LGHNA and YNFKEQ. Amplification used 60 Vbeta primers and 13 Jbeta primers. Assay: immunoSEQ multiplex PCR; the TCRdb copy retains only in-frame clones and omits some. The sample lists about 120,000 clones, about 73% occurring once. The specimen was PBMCs. The chain employs TRBV4-2 and TRBJ1-1; D unresolved. This clonotype was sampled from a woman between 35 and 50 years old in good health and CMV-seronegative. CDR3 loop: CASSQSEGSGTEAFF. CDR3 in DNA: TGTGCCAGCAGCCAATCGGAGGGCTCGGGAACTGAAGCTTTCTTT.